A selection of T cell receptor beta chains follows, all from one sample in a study of cytomegalovirus exposure and HLA in healthy donors. The data were produced by immunoSEQ multiplex PCR, yet TCRdb's version contains in-frame clones alone and is incomplete. The sample contains around 180,000 clones, about 73% of which appear only once. Specimen: PBMCs. All receptors derive from a woman between 45 and 65 years old in good health and CMV-seropositive. CDR3s include the opening cysteine and the closing phenylalanine or tryptophan. Each record gives: V gene, D gene, J gene, clone size, CDR3 protein, CDR3 DNA. The D gene is left open where the match is weak. Clone sizes are given selectively: once, few, many, or a class where the clone is expanded.

>TRBV13|TRBD1|TRBJ1-2|-
CASSLGRGLLYTF
TGTGCCAGCAGCCTAGGGAGGGGGCTTCTCTACACCTTC
>TRBV9|-|TRBJ2-5|-
CASSVETGYQETQYF
TGTGCCAGCAGCGTAGAAACGGGGTACCAAGAGACCCAGTACTTC
>TRBV9|-|TRBJ2-7|-
CASSARGSSYEQYF
TGTGCCAGCAGCGCACGGGGGTCGTCCTACGAGCAGTACTTC
>TRBV5-6|TRBD1|TRBJ1-2|-
CASSLGDRGLYGYTF
TGTGCCAGCAGCTTGGGGGACAGGGGACTTTATGGCTACACCTTC
>TRBV5-6|-|TRBJ2-7|-
CASSRTGVLEQYF
TGTGCCAGCAGCCGGACGGGAGTTCTCGAGCAGTACTTC
>TRBV30|TRBD1|TRBJ1-4|few
CAWSVGGLVGQGAEKLFF
TGTGCCTGGAGTGTAGGGGGATTGGTCGGACAGGGGGCAGAAAAACTGTTTTTT
>TRBV7-9|-|TRBJ2-5|-
CASVEAQETQYF
TGTGCCAGCGTCGAGGCCCAAGAGACCCAGTACTTC
>TRBV7-9|-|TRBJ1-1|-
CASSLPRGYRVSGTEAFF
TGTGCCAGCAGCTTGCCCAGGGGTTACAGAGTCTCAGGGACTGAAGCTTTCTTT
>TRBV5-1|TRBD2|TRBJ2-2|-
CASSNSGGAGELFF
TGCGCCAGCAGCAACTCGGGGGGGGCCGGGGAGCTGTTTTTT
>TRBV5-4|TRBD1|TRBJ1-1|few
CASSVGGGLNTEAFF
TGTGCCAGCAGCGTCGGAGGGGGCCTGAACACTGAAGCTTTCTTT
>TRBV27|-|TRBJ1-1|-
CASSFRPGFNTEAFF
TGTGCCAGCAGTTTTCGGCCGGGATTTAACACTGAAGCTTTCTTT
>TRBV5-1|TRBD1|TRBJ1-6|-
CASSLRQGAYDSPLHF
TGCGCCAGCAGCTTGAGGCAGGGGGCTTATGATTCACCCCTCCACTTT
>TRBV6-1|TRBD1|TRBJ1-6|-
CASSVKDRGSSPLHF
TGTGCCAGCAGTGTTAAAGACAGGGGTAGTTCACCCCTCCACTTT
>TRBV6-6|-|TRBJ2-7|-
CASSPSDYEQYF
TGTGCCAGCAGTCCCAGCGACTACGAGCAGTACTTC
>TRBV29-1|TRBD2|TRBJ2-2|-
CSFGSGGTGELFF
TGCAGCTTCGGGTCGGGGGGGACCGGGGAGCTGTTTTTT
>TRBV5-1|-|TRBJ2-5|-
CASSSEGTPQQYF
TGCGCCAGCAGCTCGGAGGGGACCCCTCAACAGTACTTC
>TRBV5-1|-|TRBJ2-2|-
CASSLEGPGTGELFF
TGCGCCAGCAGCTTGGAGGGGCCGGGCACCGGGGAGCTGTTTTTT
>TRBV19|-|TRBJ1-2|-
CASSSNYGYTF
TGTGCCAGTTCCTCTAACTATGGCTACACCTTC
>TRBV5-4|-|TRBJ1-3|-
CASSLDGTSSGNTIYF
TGTGCCAGCAGCTTGGATGGGACTTCCTCTGGAAACACCATATATTTT
>TRBV5-4|-|TRBJ1-4|-
CASSLGGRTNEKLFF
TGTGCCAGCAGCTTGGGCGGTAGAACTAATGAAAAACTGTTTTTT
>TRBV9|-|TRBJ2-1|-
CASSVAGTRGSYNEQFF
TGTGCCAGCAGCGTAGCCGGAACTAGAGGCTCCTACAATGAGCAGTTCTTC
>TRBV6-5|-|TRBJ1-6|-
CASSYSRVKDSPLHF
TGTGCCAGCAGTTACTCGCGGGTTAAGGATTCACCCCTCCACTTT
>TRBV14|-|TRBJ2-7|-
CASSRGGPSYEQYF
TGTGCCAGCAGCCGCGGGGGCCCAAGCTACGAGCAGTACTTC
>TRBV6-5|-|TRBJ2-1|once
CASSYDISSYNEQFF
TGTGCCAGCAGTTACGATATCAGCTCCTACAATGAGCAGTTCTTC
>TRBV6-4|TRBD2|TRBJ2-2|few
CASSAAGEAGELFF
TGTGCCAGCAGTGCGGCGGGGGAAGCCGGGGAGCTGTTTTTT
>TRBV5-1|-|TRBJ2-5|-
CASSLTLPGTQYF
TGCGCCAGCAGCTTGACCCTGCCAGGGACCCAGTACTTC
>TRBV29-1|-|TRBJ2-3|-
CSVGLTTDTQYF
TGCAGCGTTGGACTGACCACAGATACGCAGTATTTT
>TRBV6-4|TRBD2|TRBJ2-1|few
CASSDQGGSGGALVEQFF
TGTGCCAGCAGTGACCAAGGGGGCAGCGGGGGGGCCTTGGTTGAGCAGTTCTTC
>TRBV19|-|TRBJ1-2|few
CASSIGFGGNNYGYTF
TGTGCCAGTAGTATTGGTTTCGGGGGGAATAACTATGGCTACACCTTC
>TRBV5-4|-|TRBJ2-7|-
CASSSPGSSGYEQYF
TGTGCCAGCAGCTCCCCGGGATCCTCGGGGTACGAGCAGTACTTC
>TRBV15|-|TRBJ1-1|-
CATSRKQTNTEAFF
TGTGCCACCAGCAGGAAACAGACGAACACTGAAGCTTTCTTT
>TRBV7-6|TRBD2|TRBJ2-3|-
CASSLATSGGQPTFTDTQYF
TGTGCCAGCAGCTTAGCTACTAGCGGGGGCCAGCCAACTTTCACAGATACGCAGTATTTT
>TRBV7-3|-|TRBJ2-2|-
CASSLGGNTGELFF
TGTGCCAGCAGCCTCGGCGGGAACACCGGGGAGCTGTTTTTT
>TRBV9|-|TRBJ2-4|-
CASSPHSLAKNIQYF
TGTGCCAGCAGCCCACACAGCCTAGCCAAAAACATTCAGTACTTC
>TRBV27|-|TRBJ2-7|-
CASKNRTGVYEQYF
TGTGCCAGCAAAAATCGAACGGGAGTCTACGAGCAGTACTTC
>TRBV19|TRBD1|TRBJ2-3|-
CASSTGQGLTDTQYF
TGTGCCAGTAGTACGGGACAGGGGCTCACAGATACGCAGTATTTT
>TRBV30|-|TRBJ2-4|few
CAWSTPGFGGNIQYF
TGTGCCTGGAGTACACCAGGGTTTGGTGGAAACATTCAGTACTTC
>TRBV5-5|-|TRBJ2-2|-
CASSLRQATNTGELFF
TGTGCCAGCAGCCTTAGACAGGCAACGAACACCGGGGAGCTGTTTTTT
>TRBV7-9|TRBD2|TRBJ2-2|once
CASSSPGLASGELFF
TGTGCCAGCAGCTCGCCGGGACTAGCAAGCGGGGAGCTGTTTTTT
>TRBV2|-|TRBJ1-1|-
CASSAGLNTEAFF
TGTGCCAGCAGCGCGGGGCTGAACACTGAAGCTTTCTTT
>TRBV7-3|TRBD2|TRBJ2-1|-
CASSSVTSGYNEQFF
TGTGCCAGCAGCTCAGTCACTAGCGGATACAATGAGCAGTTCTTC
>TRBV4-2|TRBD1|TRBJ2-2|-
CASSRGTGNTGELFF
TGTGCCAGCAGCCGAGGGACAGGGAACACCGGGGAGCTGTTTTTT
>TRBV7-9|TRBD1|TRBJ1-6|few
CASSLGQGYNSPLHF
TGTGCCAGCAGCTTGGGACAGGGATATAATTCACCCCTCCACTTT
>TRBV2|-|TRBJ2-7|-
CASRLTISGWEYF
TGTGCCAGCAGGCTGACTATCTCGGGATGGGAGTACTTC
>TRBV6-5|-|TRBJ1-5|-
CASSYSLSQPQHF
TGTGCCAGCAGTTACTCTTTGAGTCAGCCCCAGCATTTT
>TRBV18|-|TRBJ1-1|-
CASFSVDTEAFF
TGTGCCAGCTTCTCGGTGGACACTGAAGCTTTCTTT
>TRBV11-3|TRBD2|TRBJ2-3|-
CASSLGGGGAADTQYF
TGTGCCAGCAGCTTAGGAGGCGGGGGGGCCGCGGATACGCAGTATTTT
>TRBV19|TRBD1|TRBJ2-6|few
CASSRQGSGANVLTF
TGTGCCAGTAGTAGACAGGGATCTGGGGCCAACGTCCTGACTTTC
>TRBV27|-|TRBJ1-6|-
CASSFGTYNSPLHF
TGTGCCAGCAGTTTCGGTACCTATAATTCACCCCTCCACTTT
>TRBV5-1|-|TRBJ1-3|-
CASSPQGGAGNTIYF
TGCGCCAGCAGCCCGCAGGGAGGGGCTGGAAACACCATATATTTT
>TRBV5-8|-|TRBJ2-6|-
CASSWGFSGANVLTF
TGTGCCAGCAGCTGGGGCTTCTCTGGGGCCAACGTCCTGACTTTC
>TRBV7-9|-|TRBJ1-2|once
CASSPQEGYGYTF
TGTGCCAGCAGCCCACAGGAAGGATACGGCTACACCTTC
>TRBV9|-|TRBJ2-3|-
CASSVAAGLRTDTQYF
TGTGCCAGCAGCGTAGCGGCAGGGCTGAGGACAGATACGCAGTATTTT
>TRBV7-2|-|TRBJ1-2|-
CASSSRNYGYTF
TGTGCCAGCAGCTCTAGGAACTATGGCTACACCTTC
>TRBV7-6|-|TRBJ2-2|-
CASSLEHAGELFF
TGTGCCAGCAGCTTAGAGCATGCCGGGGAGCTGTTTTTT
>TRBV5-1|TRBD1|TRBJ2-3|-
CASSERPGQGALRDTQYF
TGCGCCAGCAGCGAAAGGCCGGGACAGGGGGCACTTAGGGATACGCAGTATTTT
>TRBV30|TRBD2|TRBJ2-1|-
CAWSVTSGGPENEQFF
TGTGCCTGGAGCGTGACTAGCGGGGGGCCTGAAAATGAGCAGTTCTTC